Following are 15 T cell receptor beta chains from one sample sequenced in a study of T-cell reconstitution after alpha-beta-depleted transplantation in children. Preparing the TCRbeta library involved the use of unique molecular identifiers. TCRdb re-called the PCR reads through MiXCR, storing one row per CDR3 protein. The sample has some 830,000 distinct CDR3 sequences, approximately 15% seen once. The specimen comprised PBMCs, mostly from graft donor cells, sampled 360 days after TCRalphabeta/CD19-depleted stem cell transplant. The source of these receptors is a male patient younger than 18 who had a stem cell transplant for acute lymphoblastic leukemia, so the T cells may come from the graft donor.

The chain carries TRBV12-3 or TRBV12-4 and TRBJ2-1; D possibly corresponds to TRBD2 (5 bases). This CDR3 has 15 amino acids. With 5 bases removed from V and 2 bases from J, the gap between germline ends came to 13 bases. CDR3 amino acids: CASSIVAYTYNEQFF. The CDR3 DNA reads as TGTGCCAGCAGTATAGTAGCGTATACCTACAATGAGCAGTTCTTC.

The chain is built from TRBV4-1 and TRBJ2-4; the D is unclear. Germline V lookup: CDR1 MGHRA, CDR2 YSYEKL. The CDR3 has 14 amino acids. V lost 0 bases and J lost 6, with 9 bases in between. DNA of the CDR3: TGCGCCAGCAGCCAAGATTTCGTTGGAAACATTCAGTACTTC. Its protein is CASSQDFVGNIQYF.

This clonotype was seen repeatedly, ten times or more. In DNA, the CDR3 is TGTGCCATCAGTGAGTTGTCTAGCGGGAGAATGAGAAATGAGCAGTTCTTC. This translates into CAISELSSGRMRNEQFF. This chain links TRBV10-3 with TRBJ2-1; TRBD2 matches 10 bases. The CDR3 totals 17 residues. V shed 1 base, J shed 7 bases, and the junction held 10 bases outside the gene matches. Germline CDR1 is ENHRY and CDR2 is SYGVKD.

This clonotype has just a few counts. CDR3: CASSRTLWRQETQYF. For the CDR3, the DNA is TGTGCCAGCAGCCGGACCCTCTGGCGGCAAGAGACCCAGTACTTC. The V call is TRBV7-8, the J call TRBJ2-5; D not certain. This CDR3 has 15 residues. Trimming left V 5 bases short and J 2 bases short, with 15 bases between. Germline-derived CDR1 and CDR2 are SGHVS and FQNEAQ.

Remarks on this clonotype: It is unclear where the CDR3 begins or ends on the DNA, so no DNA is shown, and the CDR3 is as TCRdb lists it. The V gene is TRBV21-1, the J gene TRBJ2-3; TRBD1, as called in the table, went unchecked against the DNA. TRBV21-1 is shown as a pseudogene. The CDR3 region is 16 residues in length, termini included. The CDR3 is CASSNFGTGSTDTQYF.

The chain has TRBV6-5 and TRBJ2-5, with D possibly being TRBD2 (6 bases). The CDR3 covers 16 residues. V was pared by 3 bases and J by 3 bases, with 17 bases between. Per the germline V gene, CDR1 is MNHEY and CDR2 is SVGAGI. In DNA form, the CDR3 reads TGTGCCAGCAGTTATAGCGGCGCGGCAGTTGAAGAGACCCAGTACTTC. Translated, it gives CASSYSGAAVEETQYF.

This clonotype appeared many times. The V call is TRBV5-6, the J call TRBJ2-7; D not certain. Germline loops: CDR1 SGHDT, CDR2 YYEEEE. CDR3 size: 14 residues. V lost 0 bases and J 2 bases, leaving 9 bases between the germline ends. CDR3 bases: TGTGCCAGCAGCTTGGGGACCCAGACCTACGAGCAGTACTTC. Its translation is CASSLGTQTYEQYF.

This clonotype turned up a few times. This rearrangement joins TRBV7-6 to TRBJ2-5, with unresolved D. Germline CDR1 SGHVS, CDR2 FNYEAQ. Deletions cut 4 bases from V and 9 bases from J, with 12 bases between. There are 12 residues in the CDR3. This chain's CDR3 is CASSSPRSAQYF. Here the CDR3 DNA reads TGTGCCAGCAGCTCCCCGCGCTCGGCCCAGTACTTC.

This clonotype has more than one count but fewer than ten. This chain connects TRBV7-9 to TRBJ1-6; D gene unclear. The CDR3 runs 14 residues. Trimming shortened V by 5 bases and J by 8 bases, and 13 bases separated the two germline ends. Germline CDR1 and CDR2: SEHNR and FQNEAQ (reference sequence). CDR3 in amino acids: CASSLGPVDSPLHF. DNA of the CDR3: TGTGCCAGCAGCCTAGGGCCAGTAGATTCACCCCTCCACTTT.

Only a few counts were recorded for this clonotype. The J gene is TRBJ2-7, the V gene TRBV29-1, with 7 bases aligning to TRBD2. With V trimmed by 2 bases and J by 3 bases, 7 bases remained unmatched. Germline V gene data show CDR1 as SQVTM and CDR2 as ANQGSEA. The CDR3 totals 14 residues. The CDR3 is CSVEKRASGYEQYF. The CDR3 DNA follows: TGCAGCGTTGAAAAACGGGCTAGCGGCTACGAGCAGTACTTC.

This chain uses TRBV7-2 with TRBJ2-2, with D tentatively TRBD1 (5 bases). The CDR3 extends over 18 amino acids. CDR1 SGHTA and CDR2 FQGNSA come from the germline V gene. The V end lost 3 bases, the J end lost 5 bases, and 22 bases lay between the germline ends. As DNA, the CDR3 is TGTGCCAGCAGCTTCACTCAGTTCGAGACAGTGGAGACCGGGGAGCTGTTTTTT. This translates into CASSFTQFETVETGELFF.

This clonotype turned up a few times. The CDR3 bases are TGTGCCAGCAGCTCCCAAGTCGCGAATGAGCAGTTCTTC. As protein: CASSSQVANEQFF. This chain connects TRBV7-3 to TRBJ2-1, with unresolved D. Germline CDR1 reads SGHTA; CDR2 reads FQGTGA. This CDR3 has 13 amino acids. The V and J ends lost 4 bases and 7 bases respectively, with 11 bases between them.

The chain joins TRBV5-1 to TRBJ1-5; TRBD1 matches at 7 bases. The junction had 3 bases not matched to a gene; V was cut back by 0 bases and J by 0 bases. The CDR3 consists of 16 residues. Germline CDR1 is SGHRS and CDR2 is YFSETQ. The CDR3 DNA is TGCGCCAGCAGCTTGGGGACAGGTAATAGCAATCAGCCCCAGCATTTT. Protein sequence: CASSLGTGNSNQPQHF. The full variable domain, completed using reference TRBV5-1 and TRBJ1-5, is KAGVTQTPRYLIKTRGQQVTLSCSPISGHRSVSWYQQTPGQGLQFLFEYFSETQRNKGNFPGRFSGRQFSNSRSEMNVSTLELGDSALYLCASSLGTGNSNQPQHFGDGTRLSIL.

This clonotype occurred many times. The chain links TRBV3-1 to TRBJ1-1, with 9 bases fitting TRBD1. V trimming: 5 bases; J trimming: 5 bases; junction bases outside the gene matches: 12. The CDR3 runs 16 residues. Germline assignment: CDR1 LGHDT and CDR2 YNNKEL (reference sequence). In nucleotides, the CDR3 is TGTGCCAGCAGCGCCCGGACAGGGGCAGGTGGGACTGAAGCTTTCTTT. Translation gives CASSARTGAGGTEAFF.

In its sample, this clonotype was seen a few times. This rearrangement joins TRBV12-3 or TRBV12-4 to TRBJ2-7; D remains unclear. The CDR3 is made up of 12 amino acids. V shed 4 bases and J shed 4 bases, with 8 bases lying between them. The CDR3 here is CASSSDLYEQYF. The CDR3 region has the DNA TGTGCCAGCAGTTCCGACCTATACGAGCAGTACTTC.